The present T cell receptor beta chain was sequenced within a study of shared clonotypes between healthy human individuals. Study-wide background: Each donor's CD4 naive and CD4 memory cells filled three plates apiece, CD8 naive two, and CD8 memory one.

CD45RO-negative, CCR7-positively selected cells formed the naive CD8 fraction, excluding terminally differentiated effector memory CD45RA+ cells. The germline CDR1 and CDR2 sequences are MDHEN and SYDVKM. The CDR3 is 15 amino acids. V gave up 3 bases and J gave up 3 bases, with 14 bases separating them. TCRdb's copy holds only in-frame clones and misses some; the assay was immunoSEQ multiplex PCR. Of 2 million or so clones detected, approximately 94% appear once; the ten largest clones hold roughly 1%. The sequencing sample was made of naive CD8+ T cells sorted from blood. The chain employs TRBV28 and TRBJ2-5, with D perhaps given as TRBD1 or TRBD2 (5 bases each). The sequence came from a man between 18 and 35 years old in good health. CDR3 bases: TGTGCCAGCAGTTTCGGCGCAGGGAGCGAAGAGACCCAGTACTTC. Translation: CASSFGAGSEETQYF.